This T cell receptor beta chain was identified during a study of vaccination and CD4 T cells after COVID-19. The V end was cut by 5 bases, the J end by 0 bases, with 8 bases between. The germline CDR1 and CDR2 sequences are SEHNR and FQNEAQ (reference sequence). The CDR3 extends over 14 amino acids. This clonotype was picked up one time. What it recognizes is unknown. Treatment given: approximately nine-day PBMC culture with coronavirus spike peptide pools or control peptides (ViraFEST assay). Antigen-specific T cell expansion with peptide pools preceded TCR sequencing in the ViraFEST approach. Cultured CD4+ T-cell DNA underwent Oncomine TCR Beta short-read sequencing. One entry per CDR3 protein, called by TCRdb with MiXCR from the PCR reads. This sample yields 15,000 to 20,000 distinct CDR3 sequences, of which 44% are seen a single time; 20% to 30% belongs to the top ten.

The rearrangement uses TRBV7-9 and TRBJ1-3, with D unresolved. The sample consisted of CD4+ T cells from blood, cultured in vitro, taken before SARS-CoV-2 vaccination. The sequence was collected from a human donor who had recovered from COVID-19. CDR3 loop: CASSPQSSGNTIYF. The DNA for the CDR3 is TGTGCCAGCAGCCCCCAGAGCTCTGGAAACACCATATATTTT. Full variable domain (outside the CDR3, taken from reference TRBV7-9 and TRBJ1-3): DTGVSQNPRHKITKRGQNVTFRCDPISEHNRLYWYRQTLGQGPEFLTYFQNEAQLEKSRLLSDRFSAERPKGSFSTLEIQRTEQGDSAMYLCASSPQSSGNTIYFGEGSWLTVV.